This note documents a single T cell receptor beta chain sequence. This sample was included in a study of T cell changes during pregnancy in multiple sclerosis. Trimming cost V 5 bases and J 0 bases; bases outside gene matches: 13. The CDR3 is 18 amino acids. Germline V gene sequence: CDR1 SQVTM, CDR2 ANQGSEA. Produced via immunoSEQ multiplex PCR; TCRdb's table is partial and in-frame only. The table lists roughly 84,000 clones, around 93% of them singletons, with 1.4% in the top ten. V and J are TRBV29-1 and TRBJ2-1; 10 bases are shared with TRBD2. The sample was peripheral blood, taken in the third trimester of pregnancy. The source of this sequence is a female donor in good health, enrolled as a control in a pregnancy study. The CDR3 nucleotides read TGCAGCGTTCATGGGATAGCGGGAGGCACTAGCTCCTACAATGAGCAGTTCTTC. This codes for CSVHGIAGGTSSYNEQFF.